This TCR beta chain originates from a study of cytomegalovirus exposure and HLA in healthy donors. Study-wide results and caveats: In a later analysis, TCR beta V- and J-gene trimming showed a link to a missense DCLRE1C variant.

The CDR3 loop spans 16 amino acids. Germline V CDR1 and CDR2: SGHDT, YYEEEE. The V end lost 0 bases, the J end lost 5 bases, and 14 bases lay between the germline ends. PCR involved 60 Vbeta and 13 Jbeta primers. Method: immunoSEQ multiplex PCR; TCRdb's copy keeps in-frame clones and lacks some. Of approximately 200,000 clones listed, approximately 75% are singletons. This clone has just one count. The antigen is unknown. The sample was PBMCs. This chain uses TRBV5-6 with TRBJ2-2; D is possibly TRBD1 (6 bases). This clonotype was obtained from a man aged 30 to 45 in good health and CMV-seropositive. This CDR3 reads CASSLAQKRGTGELFF. CDR3 nucleotide sequence: TGTGCCAGCAGCTTGGCCCAGAAGAGGGGGACCGGGGAGCTGTTTTTT. Supplemented by reference TRBV5-6 and TRBJ2-2, the full variable domain reads DAGVTQSPTHLIKTRGQQVTLRCSPKSGHDTVSWYQQALGQGPQFIFQYYEEEERQRGNFPDRFSGHQFPNYSSELNVNALLLGDSALYLCASSLAQKRGTGELFFGEGSRLTVL.